This T cell receptor (beta chain) was captured in a study of identifying expanded T cells in peripheral blood. During the collection period, no donor immune events like infections were recorded. Overall study results and limits: Across healthy donors, higher total template counts meant significantly greater approximately two-week count variance. About 1.2 clones differed between technical replicates, versus about 15 and 19 over time.

Libraries were prepared by immunoSEQ multiplex PCR; TCRdb keeps only in-frame clonotypes and omits some of them. The sample includes 90,000 to 120,000 clones, about 89% of them seen just once. This clone was detected only a few times. Its specificity is unknown. V was trimmed by 3 bases and J by 2 bases, leaving 14 bases between them. Per germline, CDR1 SGHDT and CDR2 YYEEEE. The CDR3 is made up of 15 amino acids. The sample was blood. This TCR was recovered from a person aged 18-70 years in good health. This rearrangement joins TRBV5-6 to TRBJ1-2; no definite D call. The CDR3 DNA reads TGTGCCAGCAGCTCGGGGTCAGAACAGAACTATGGCTACACCTTC. It translates to CASSSGSEQNYGYTF.